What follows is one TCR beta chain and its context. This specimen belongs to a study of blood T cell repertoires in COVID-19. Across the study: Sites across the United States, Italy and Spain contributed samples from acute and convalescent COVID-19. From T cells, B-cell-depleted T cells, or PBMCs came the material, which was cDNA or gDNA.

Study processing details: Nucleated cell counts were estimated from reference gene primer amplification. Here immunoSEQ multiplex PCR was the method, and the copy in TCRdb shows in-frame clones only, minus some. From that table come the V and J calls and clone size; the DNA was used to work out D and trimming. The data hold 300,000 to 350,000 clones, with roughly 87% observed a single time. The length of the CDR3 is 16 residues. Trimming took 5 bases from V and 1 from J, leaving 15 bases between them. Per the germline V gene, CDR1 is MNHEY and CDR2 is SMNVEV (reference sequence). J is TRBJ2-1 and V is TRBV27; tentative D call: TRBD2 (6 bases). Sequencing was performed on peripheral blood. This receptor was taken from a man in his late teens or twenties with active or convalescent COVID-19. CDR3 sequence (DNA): TGTGCCAGCAGTACCTATGGAGCGGGTTCCTACAATGAGCAGTTCTTC. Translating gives CASSTYGAGSYNEQFF.